These 26 T cell receptor beta chains were sequenced from one sample in a study of glioma-infiltrating T cells after dendritic cell vaccination. Time point of the sample: after dendritic cell vaccination, including at tumor progression/relapse. Only in-frame clones appear in the TCRdb table, and some are missing; sequencing was by immunoSEQ multiplex PCR. The table records approximately 62,000 clones, about nine tenths of them present only once. The sequencing used blood, collected after dendritic cell vaccination. The receptors derive from a human donor with glioblastoma.

The genes are TRBV5-1 and TRBJ1-2, with 11 bases lining up with TRBD1. This CDR3 comprises 12 residues. With 4 bases clipped from V and 7 bases from J, the junction kept 0 bases outside the gene matches. Germline V gene data show CDR1 as SGHRS and CDR2 as YFSETQ. The DNA for the CDR3 is TGCGCCAGCAGCGGGACAGGGGGTGGCTACACCTTC. It specifies CASSGTGGGYTF.

This chain links TRBV5-1 with TRBJ1-5; the D gene is possibly TRBD1 (5 bases). In germline, CDR1 is SGHRS, CDR2 YFSETQ. There are 14 residues in the CDR3. The V end was cut by 0 bases, the J end by 4 bases, with 8 bases between. The CDR3 DNA sequence: TGCGCCAGCAGCTTGGTGGCAGGGAATCAGCCCCAGCATTTT. Translating gives CASSLVAGNQPQHF.

Of note for this clone: One junction end disagrees with the germline gene, perhaps due to a read error. This chain joins TRBV6-1 and TRBJ1-2; 9 bases map to TRBD1. The CDR3 covers 15 residues. Per germline, CDR1 MNHNS and CDR2 SASEGT. CDR3 DNA: TGTGCCAGCAGAGAAGAGACAGGGGGAAGCTATGGCTACACCTTC. Translating gives CASREETGGSYGYTF.

J is TRBJ2-7 and V is TRBV19, with TRBD2 matching over 10 bases. Germline CDR1 is LNHDA and CDR2 is SQIVND (reference sequence). The CDR3 covers 14 residues. V was pared by 8 bases and J by 3 bases, with 7 bases of the junction left unmatched. In DNA form, the CDR3 reads TGTGCCAGTTCGCCTTCTAGCGGGAGCTACGAGCAGTACTTC. Amino acids: CASSPSSGSYEQYF. The entire variable domain, with the rest obtained from reference TRBV19 and TRBJ2-7, is as follows: DGGITQSPKYLFRKEGQNVTLSCEQNLNHDAMYWYRQDPGQGLRLIYYSQIVNDFQKGDIAEGYSVSREKKESFPLTVTSAQKNPTAFYLCASSPSSGSYEQYFGPGTRLTVT.

The chain couples TRBV5-8 to TRBJ2-3, with D possibly TRBD1 on 5 matching bases. Germline lookup yields CDR1 SGHTS and CDR2 YDEGEE. Trimming left V 4 bases short and J 2 bases short, with 17 bases between. The CDR3 consists of 16 residues. The CDR3 nucleotides read TGTGCCAGCAGCCCGAGGAGACAGACTTCCACAGATACGCAGTATTTT. This sequence encodes CASSPRRQTSTDTQYF. The whole variable domain, remainder taken from reference TRBV5-8 and TRBJ2-3, is EAGVTQSPTHLIKTRGQQATLRCSPISGHTSVYWYQQALGLGLQFLLWYDEGEERNRGNFPPRFSGRQFPNYSSELNVNALELEDSALYLCASSPRRQTSTDTQYFGPGTRLTVL.

The chain carries TRBV27 and TRBJ2-7; D may be TRBD1 (6 bases). CDR1 and CDR2 from the germline V gene are MNHEY and SMNVEV (reference sequence). The CDR3 covers 15 residues. V shed 5 bases and J shed 4 bases, with 18 bases lying between them. The CDR3 coding sequence is TGTGCCAGCAGTGAGAGGCGACAGGTCGGGTACGAGCAGTACTTC. Translated, it gives CASSERRQVGYEQYF.

The chain recombines TRBV27 with TRBJ2-7; 11 nucleotides agree with TRBD1. The CDR3 is 17 residues long. Trimming took 3 bases from V and 3 from J; bases not matched to a gene: 10. In germline, CDR1 is MNHEY, CDR2 SMNVEV (reference sequence). The CDR3 sequence: CASSFLPGQGVIYEQYF. Written as DNA, the CDR3 is TGTGCCAGCAGTTTTCTCCCGGGACAGGGGGTGATCTACGAGCAGTACTTC.

This chain links TRBV5-1 with TRBJ1-4, with D perhaps matching TRBD1 (6 bases). Trimming took 0 bases from V and 2 from J, leaving 14 bases between them. Germline lookup yields CDR1 SGHRS and CDR2 YFSETQ. The CDR3 is made up of 17 amino acids. The CDR3 nucleotides are TGCGCCAGCAGCTTGGCTCGGGGGGCCGGGACTAATGAAAAACTGTTTTTT. Its translation: CASSLARGAGTNEKLFF.

The V call is TRBV4-3, the J call TRBJ1-1; maybe TRBD1 (5 bases). V lost 3 bases and J lost 4, with 9 bases in between. The CDR3 is made up of 13 amino acids. Germline V CDR1 and CDR2: LGHNA, YSLEER. The chain's CDR3 is CASSQRGGTEAFF. In nucleotides, the CDR3 is TGCGCCAGCAGCCAGAGGGGAGGCACTGAAGCTTTCTTT.

The gene calls are TRBV10-3 and TRBJ2-1; D possibly corresponds to TRBD1 (5 bases). This CDR3 has 15 amino acids. V lost 10 bases, J lost 2 bases, and 18 bases lay in between. Germline V lookup: CDR1 ENHRY, CDR2 SYGVKD. CDR3 coding DNA: TGTGCCACACGGAAGGGCAGGGAACCCTACAATGAGCAGTTCTTC. The encoded protein is CATRKGREPYNEQFF.

The chain employs TRBV11-3 and TRBJ1-2; D unresolved. Germline V lookup: CDR1 SGHNT, CDR2 YENEEA. The CDR3 is made up of 14 amino acids. The ends were cut back, 4 bases at V and 7 bases at J, with 16 bases in the middle. CDR3 coding DNA: TGTGCCAGCAGCTCGGGGTCCGGAAGAGGTGGCTACACCTTC. Its protein product is CASSSGSGRGGYTF.

This chain connects TRBV9 to TRBJ2-5; possibly TRBD2 for D (6 bases). Per germline, CDR1 SGDLS and CDR2 YYNGEE. This CDR3 has 17 residues. V shed 2 bases and J shed 1 base, with 18 bases lying between them. CDR3 DNA sequence: TGTGCCAGCAGCGTCCCGGAGGGCAGGGCGGTCCAAGAGACCCAGTACTTC. Its translation: CASSVPEGRAVQETQYF.

As concerns this clone: Other DNA sequences in the sample encode the same CDR3. This chain connects TRBV9 to TRBJ1-5; tentatively, D is TRBD1 (5 bases). The CDR3 is made up of 14 amino acids. In germline, CDR1 is SGDLS, CDR2 YYNGEE. V lost 0 bases to trimming and J lost 4 bases, with 8 bases between them. The CDR3 coding sequence is TGTGCCAGCAGCGTAGACCCAGGGAATCAGCCCCAGCATTTT. Residues: CASSVDPGNQPQHF.

The chain joins TRBV11-3 to TRBJ2-5; 8 bases fit TRBD2. With 6 bases clipped from V and 6 bases from J, the junction kept 15 bases outside the gene matches. Germline V gene lookup returns CDR1 SGHNT and CDR2 YENEEA. The CDR3 covers 16 residues. As DNA, the CDR3 is TGTGCCAGCAGTACTGGGCTAGCGGGCGAGAAGAAGACCCAGTACTTC. Its protein is CASSTGLAGEKKTQYF.

The chain has TRBV11-3 and TRBJ1-1; D is unresolved. V lost 5 bases and J lost 0, with 13 bases in between. The CDR3 runs 15 residues. The germline V gene encodes CDR1 SGHNT and CDR2 YENEEA. In DNA form, the CDR3 reads TGTGCCAGCAGCCCTTTGGGGAGAATGAACACTGAAGCTTTCTTT. Encoded protein: CASSPLGRMNTEAFF.

The chain links TRBV11-3 to TRBJ1-1; 9 bases align to TRBD1. Germline V lookup: CDR1 SGHNT, CDR2 YENEEA. This CDR3 is 16 amino acids long. V lost 5 bases and J lost 4; bases outside the gene matches: 11. The DNA for the CDR3 is TGTGCCAGCAGCGTACGGGGGGGGACAGGGTCCACTGAAGCTTTCTTT. It translates to CASSVRGGTGSTEAFF.

The rearrangement links TRBV19 to TRBJ1-3; TRBD1 matches at 12 bases. Trimming took 5 bases from V and 2 from J; bases not matched to a gene: 16. This CDR3 contains 20 residues. The germline V gene encodes CDR1 LNHDA and CDR2 SQIVND (reference sequence). CDR3 sequence: CASSSPRDRGLIPTGNTIYF. CDR3 DNA: TGTGCCAGTAGTTCTCCCCGGGACAGGGGGCTGATTCCCACTGGAAACACCATATATTTT. Complete variable domain (other parts from reference TRBV19 and TRBJ1-3): DGGITQSPKYLFRKEGQNVTLSCEQNLNHDAMYWYRQDPGQGLRLIYYSQIVNDFQKGDIAEGYSVSREKKESFPLTVTSAQKNPTAFYLCASSSPRDRGLIPTGNTIYFGEGSWLTVV.

V usage is TRBV2 and J usage is TRBJ1-5; D is undetermined. CDR1 and CDR2 from the germline V gene are SNHLY and FYNNEI. V lost 8 bases, J lost 1 base, and 12 bases lay in between. This CDR3 region has 14 residues. The CDR3 reads CASRTRVSNQPQHF. CDR3 bases: TGTGCCAGCCGTACCCGGGTGAGCAATCAGCCCCAGCATTTT. Full variable domain (rest looked up from reference TRBV2 and TRBJ1-5): EPEVTQTPSHQVTQMGQEVILRCVPISNHLYFYWYRQILGQKVEFLVSFYNNEISEKSEIFDDQFSVERPDGSNFTLKIRSTKLEDSAMYFCASRTRVSNQPQHFGDGTRLSIL.

This rearrangement joins TRBV19 to TRBJ1-4, with D possibly being TRBD1 (6 bases). Trimming removed 5 bases from V and 0 bases from J, with 7 bases in between. Germline lookup yields CDR1 LNHDA and CDR2 SQIVND (reference sequence). The CDR3 has 14 residues. CDR3 sequence: CASSRTATNEKLFF. CDR3 in DNA: TGTGCCAGTAGTCGGACAGCAACTAATGAAAAACTGTTTTTT.

This clone was seen only once. This rearrangement joins TRBV6-4 to TRBJ2-1, with 7 bases lining up with TRBD2. With V trimmed by 2 bases and J by 5 bases, 9 bases remained unmatched. The CDR3 extends over 16 amino acids. Looked up from germline, CDR1 is MRHNA and CDR2 is SNTAGT. For the CDR3, the DNA is TGTGCCAGCAGTGACAGGGCTAGCGGAGCGCACAATGAGCAGTTCTTC. This sequence encodes CASSDRASGAHNEQFF.

This clone was seen a handful of times. V and J are TRBV4-2 and TRBJ1-2; possibly TRBD1 for D (6 bases). The CDR3 is 17 residues long. The germline gives CDR1 LGHNA, CDR2 YNFKEQ. Trimming pared 0 bases from V and 8 bases from J, leaving 22 bases between. The CDR3 coding sequence is TGTGCCAGCAGCCAAGATAACACGGGGGCGGGGGGTAAGGGCTACACCTTC. Encoded protein: CASSQDNTGAGGKGYTF.

V is TRBV2 and J is TRBJ2-1; 8 bases are shared with TRBD1. The CDR3 covers 13 residues. Germline CDR1 is SNHLY and CDR2 is FYNNEI. After removal of 8 bases from V and 10 bases from J, the junction contained 10 bases not matched to a gene. CDR3 in DNA: TGTGCCAGCGAGAGACAGGGGTTATCGGAGCAGTTCTTC. As protein: CASERQGLSEQFF.

The V gene is TRBV25-1, the J gene TRBJ1-1; D is perhaps TRBD1 (6 bases). The CDR3 runs 15 residues. Germline lookup yields CDR1 MGHDK and CDR2 SYGVNS. The V end was cut by 8 bases, the J end by 2 bases, with 18 bases between. The CDR3 loop reads CASQEMKGVNTEAFF. CDR3 nucleotide sequence: TGTGCCAGCCAAGAGATGAAGGGGGTAAACACTGAAGCTTTCTTT.

The chain recombines TRBV6-5 with TRBJ2-7; a weak D match, TRBD2 (6 bases). Trimming shortened V by 9 bases and J by 0 bases, and 12 bases separated the two germline ends. Germline lookup yields CDR1 MNHEY and CDR2 SVGAGI. The length of the CDR3 is 13 residues. This CDR3 is CASAPGGSYEQYF. CDR3 sequence (DNA): TGTGCCAGTGCCCCCGGGGGCTCCTACGAGCAGTACTTC.

The chain couples TRBV9 to TRBJ2-7, with TRBD1 as a possible D gene (6 bases). The germline gives CDR1 SGDLS, CDR2 YYNGEE. Trimming shortened V by 2 bases and J by 3 bases, and 18 bases separated the two germline ends. This CDR3 has 16 amino acids. CDR3 sequence: CASSVDPRGKGYEQYF. As DNA, the CDR3 is TGTGCCAGCAGCGTCGACCCTAGGGGGAAGGGCTACGAGCAGTACTTC.

This chain links TRBV7-2 with TRBJ2-5; 14 bases match TRBD2. CDR3 length: 14 residues. Germline CDR1 SGHTA, CDR2 FQGNSA. V lost 8 bases to trimming and J lost 7 bases; unmatched junction nucleotides: 6. DNA for the CDR3: TGTGCCAGCGAGACTAGCGGGGGGGCCGGGACCCAGTACTTC. This encodes CASETSGGAGTQYF.